This TCR beta chain derives from a study of blood T cell repertoires in COVID-19. Only in-frame clones appear in the TCRdb table, and some are missing; sequencing was by immunoSEQ multiplex PCR. The table lists hundreds of thousands of clones, roughly 90% of them singletons. CDR3 length: 12 amino acids. CDR1 and CDR2 from the germline V gene are SEHNR and FQNEAQ (reference sequence). V was clipped by 1 base and J by 12 bases; unmatched bases: 2. The clonotype comes from a man younger than 35 with COVID-19, enrolled during active disease. This chain connects TRBV7-9 to TRBJ2-1; 8 bases are shared with TRBD1. The sequencing sample was made of peripheral blood. CDR3 sequence (DNA): TGTGCCAGCAGCTTAGGGGACAGGAGGCAGTTCTTC. Translation gives CASSLGDRRQFF.